This TCR beta chain derives from a study of radiotherapy plus CTLA-4 blockade in lung cancer. The CDR3 length is 14 residues. CDR1 and CDR2 (germline): MNHNS, SASEGT. The V end lost 2 bases, the J end lost 2 bases, and 10 bases lay between the germline ends. The table lists this clone with a few counts. Measured with immunoSEQ multiplex PCR; TCRdb has only the in-frame clones, and not every one. This table holds some 52,000 clones, more than 60% found once. The receptor was derived from a human donor with non-small cell lung cancer who had a partial response to radiotherapy plus ipilimumab. This chain links TRBV6-1 with TRBJ2-7; tentatively, D is TRBD1 (6 bases). This sample comprised peripheral blood, obtained from a patient treated with radiotherapy plus ipilimumab. The CDR3 DNA reads as TGTGCCAGCAGTGAACCAGGGGCCCCCTACGAGCAGTACTTC. It is translated as CASSEPGAPYEQYF.